This TCR beta chain appears in the sequencing data of a study of T cell responses to AZD1222 COVID-19 vaccine. General study results and limits: Donors were mostly white British, more females; clonal diversity possibly underestimated. Vaccine-associated CD4 TCRs spanned spike, dominant at 160-218 and 743-854. Repertoire sampling was restricted to post-peak T cell response timepoints.

Germline trimming cut 5 bases from V and 5 bases from J; bases unmatched to any gene: 5. CDR1 and CDR2 from the germline V gene are SEHNR and FQNEAQ (reference sequence). This CDR3 contains 15 residues. On this clone: Antigen specificity is unknown.

The data were produced by immunoSEQ multiplex PCR, yet TCRdb's version contains in-frame clones alone and is incomplete. The sample lists about 130,000 clones; 86% were seen once. The V gene is TRBV7-9, the J gene TRBJ2-1; 11 nucleotides align to TRBD2. This receptor was identified in an adult in good health. Source: peripheral blood, taken on day 0 of AZD1222 vaccination. CDR3 bases: TGTGCCAGCAGCCTAGGGACTAGCGGCAACAATGAGCAGTTCTTC. Amino acid sequence: CASSLGTSGNNEQFF.